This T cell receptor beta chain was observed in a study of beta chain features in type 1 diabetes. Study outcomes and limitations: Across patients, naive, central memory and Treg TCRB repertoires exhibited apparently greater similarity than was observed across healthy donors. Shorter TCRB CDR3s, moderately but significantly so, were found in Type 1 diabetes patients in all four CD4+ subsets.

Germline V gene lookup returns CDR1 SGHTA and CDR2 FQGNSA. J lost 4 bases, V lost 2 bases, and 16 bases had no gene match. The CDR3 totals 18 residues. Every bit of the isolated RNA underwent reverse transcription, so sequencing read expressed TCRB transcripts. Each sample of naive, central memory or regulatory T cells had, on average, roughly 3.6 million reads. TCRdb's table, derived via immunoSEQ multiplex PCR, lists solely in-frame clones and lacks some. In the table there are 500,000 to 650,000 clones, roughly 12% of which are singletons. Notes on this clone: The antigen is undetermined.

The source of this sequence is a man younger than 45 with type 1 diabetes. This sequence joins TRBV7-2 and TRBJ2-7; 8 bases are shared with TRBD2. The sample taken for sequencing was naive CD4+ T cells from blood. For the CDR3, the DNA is TGTGCCAGCAGCTTACAAGTAGGGCCGGCGGGGGGCGGATACGAGCAGTACTTC. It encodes CASSLQVGPAGGGYEQYF.